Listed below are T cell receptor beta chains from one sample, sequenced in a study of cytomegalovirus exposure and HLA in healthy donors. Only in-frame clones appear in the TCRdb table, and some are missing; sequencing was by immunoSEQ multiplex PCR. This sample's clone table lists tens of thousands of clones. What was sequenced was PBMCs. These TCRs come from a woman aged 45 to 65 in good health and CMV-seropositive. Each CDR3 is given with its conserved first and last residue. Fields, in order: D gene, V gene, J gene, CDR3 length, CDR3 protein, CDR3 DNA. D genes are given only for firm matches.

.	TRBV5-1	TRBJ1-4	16	CASSLAAYATNEKLFF	TGCGCCAGCAGCTTGGCCGCGTATGCAACTAATGAAAAACTGTTTTTT
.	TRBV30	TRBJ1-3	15	CAWSLGTISGNTIYF	TGTGCCTGGAGTCTGGGGACAATCTCTGGAAACACCATATATTTT
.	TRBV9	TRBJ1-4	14	CASSVDGLEEKLFF	TGTGCCAGCAGCGTAGATGGGTTGGAGGAAAAACTGTTTTTT
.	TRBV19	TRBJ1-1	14	CASSILSLNTEAFF	TGTGCCAGTAGTATTCTCTCCCTGAACACTGAAGCTTTCTTT
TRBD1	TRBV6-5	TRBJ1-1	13	CASSLTGSTPAFF	TGTGCCAGCAGTTTGACAGGGTCTACTCCGGCTTTCTTT
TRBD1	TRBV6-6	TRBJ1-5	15	CASSGGGGSNQPQHF	TGTGCCAGCAGTGGAGGGGGCGGAAGCAATCAGCCCCAGCATTTT
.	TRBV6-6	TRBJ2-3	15	CASSYFGRETDTQYF	TGTGCCAGCAGTTACTTCGGCAGGGAAACGGATACGCAGTATTTT
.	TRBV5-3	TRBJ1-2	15	CARSRSPGLCYGYTF	TGTGCCAGAAGCCGCTCGCCAGGGTTGTGCTATGGCTACACCTTC
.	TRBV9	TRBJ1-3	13	CASSVYSGNTIYF	TGTGCCAGCAGCGTGTATTCCGGAAACACCATATATTTT
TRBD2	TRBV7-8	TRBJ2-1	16	CASSGSGLAGLNEQFF	TGTGCCAGCAGCGGCTCGGGACTAGCGGGGCTCAATGAGCAGTTCTTC
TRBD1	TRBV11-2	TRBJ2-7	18	CASSPPRWGQGAGYEQYF	TGTGCCAGCAGCCCACCCCGGTGGGGACAGGGGGCGGGTTACGAGCAGTACTTC
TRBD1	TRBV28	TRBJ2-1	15	CASSWDRGLYNEQFF	TGTGCCAGCAGTTGGGACAGGGGGCTCTACAATGAGCAGTTCTTC
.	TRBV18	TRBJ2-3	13	CASSPPLTDTQYF	TGTGCCAGCTCACCACCACTAACAGATACGCAGTATTTT
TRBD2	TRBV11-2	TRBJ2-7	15	CASSPGTSGTEEQYF	TGTGCCAGCAGCCCCGGTACTAGCGGGACTGAAGAGCAGTACTTC
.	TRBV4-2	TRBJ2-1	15	CASSQFGGYYNEQFF	TGTGCCAGCAGCCAGTTCGGGGGTTACTACAATGAGCAGTTCTTC
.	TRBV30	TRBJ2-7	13	CAWSAGSPYEQYF	TGTGCCTGGAGTGCGGGATCCCCCTACGAGCAGTACTTC
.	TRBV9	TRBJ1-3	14	CASSVEGSGNTIYF	TGTGCCAGCAGCGTAGAGGGGTCAGGAAACACCATATATTTT
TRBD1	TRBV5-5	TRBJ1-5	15	CASSLVPQGNQPQHF	TGTGCCAGCAGCTTAGTCCCACAGGGGAATCAGCCCCAGCATTTT
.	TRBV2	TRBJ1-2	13	CASSGRQAYGYTF	TGTGCCAGCAGTGGGAGACAGGCGTATGGCTACACCTTC
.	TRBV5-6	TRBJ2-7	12	CASSLSAYEQYF	TGTGCCAGCAGCCTAAGCGCCTACGAGCAGTACTTC
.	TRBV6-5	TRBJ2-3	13	CASRAPGTDTQYF	TGTGCCAGCCGAGCCCCGGGCACAGATACGCAGTATTTT
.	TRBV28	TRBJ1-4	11	CATLLNEKLFF	TGTGCCACCCTCCTCAATGAAAAACTGTTTTTT
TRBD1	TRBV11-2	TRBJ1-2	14	CASSLTGTYYGYTF	TGTGCCAGCAGCTTGACAGGGACTTACTATGGCTACACCTTC
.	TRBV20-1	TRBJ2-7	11	CSARASPEQYF	TGCAGTGCTAGAGCCAGTCCCGAGCAGTACTTC
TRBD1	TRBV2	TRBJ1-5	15	CASSADRGGNQPQHF	TGTGCCAGCAGCGCCGACAGGGGTGGCAATCAGCCCCAGCATTTT
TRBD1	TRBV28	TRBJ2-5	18	CASESSRSRGRSTQTQYF	TGTGCCTCCGAGTCCTCCCGTAGCAGGGGGCGCAGTACCCAGACCCAGTACTTC
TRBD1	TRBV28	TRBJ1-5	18	CASSTHRGPRYSNQPQHF	TGTGCCAGCAGCACACACAGGGGGCCGAGGTATAGCAATCAGCCCCAGCATTTT
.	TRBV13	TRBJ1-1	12	CASTNLSTEAFF	TGTGCCAGCACTAATTTGTCGACTGAAGCTTTCTTT
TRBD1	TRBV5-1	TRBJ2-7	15	CASSSRTGQGSEQYF	TGCGCCAGCAGCTCCCGGACAGGGCAGGGCTCCGAGCAGTACTTC
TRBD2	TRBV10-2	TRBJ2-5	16	CASRSGLAVIQETQYF	TGCGCCAGCAGATCCGGACTAGCGGTGATCCAAGAGACCCAGTACTTC
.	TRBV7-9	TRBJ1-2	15	CASSSSSGDAGGYTF	TGTGCCAGCAGCTCGTCCTCGGGGGATGCGGGCGGCTACACCTTC
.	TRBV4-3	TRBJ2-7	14	CASSQDLGYYEQYF	TGCGCCAGCAGCCAAGATCTCGGGTACTACGAGCAGTACTTC
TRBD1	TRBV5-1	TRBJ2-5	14	CASSLTGGPETQYF	TGCGCCAGCAGCTTAACAGGGGGACCAGAGACCCAGTACTTC
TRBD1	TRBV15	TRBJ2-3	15	CATSRDGQGQDTQYF	TGTGCCACCAGCAGAGATGGACAGGGGCAAGATACGCAGTATTTT
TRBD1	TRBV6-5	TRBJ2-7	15	CASSLGGKGSYEQYF	TGTGCCAGCAGTCTAGGGGGCAAAGGATCCTACGAGCAGTACTTC
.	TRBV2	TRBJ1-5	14	CASRMVWGDQPQHF	TGTGCCAGCAGGATGGTGTGGGGAGATCAGCCCCAGCATTTT
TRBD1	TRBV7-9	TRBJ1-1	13	CASSLQGDTEAFF	TGTGCCAGCAGCCTTCAGGGGGACACTGAAGCTTTCTTT
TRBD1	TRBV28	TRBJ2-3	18	CASSIEGLTGASTDTQYF	TGTGCCAGCAGCATAGAAGGTCTTACAGGGGCGAGCACAGATACGCAGTATTTT
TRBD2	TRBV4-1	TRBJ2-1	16	CASSLNLAENYNEQFF	TGCGCCAGCAGCCTAAACCTAGCGGAAAATTACAATGAGCAGTTCTTC
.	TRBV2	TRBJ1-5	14	CASSASSSNQPQHF	TGTGCCAGCAGTGCGAGTTCGAGCAATCAGCCCCAGCATTTT
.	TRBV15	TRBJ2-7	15	CATSSLGAGSYEQYF	TGTGCCACCAGCAGCTTAGGGGCGGGGTCCTACGAGCAGTACTTC